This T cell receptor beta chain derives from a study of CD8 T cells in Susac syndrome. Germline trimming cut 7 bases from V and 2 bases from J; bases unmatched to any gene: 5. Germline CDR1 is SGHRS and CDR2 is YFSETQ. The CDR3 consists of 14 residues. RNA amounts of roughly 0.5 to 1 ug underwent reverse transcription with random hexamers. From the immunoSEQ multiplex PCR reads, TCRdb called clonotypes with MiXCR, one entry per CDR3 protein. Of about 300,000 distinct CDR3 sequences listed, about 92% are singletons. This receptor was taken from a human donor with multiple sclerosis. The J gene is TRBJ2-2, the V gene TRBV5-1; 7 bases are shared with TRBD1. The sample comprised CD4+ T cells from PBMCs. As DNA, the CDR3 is TGCGCCAGCTTCGGGACAGCCAACACCGGGGAGCTGTTTTTT. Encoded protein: CASFGTANTGELFF.